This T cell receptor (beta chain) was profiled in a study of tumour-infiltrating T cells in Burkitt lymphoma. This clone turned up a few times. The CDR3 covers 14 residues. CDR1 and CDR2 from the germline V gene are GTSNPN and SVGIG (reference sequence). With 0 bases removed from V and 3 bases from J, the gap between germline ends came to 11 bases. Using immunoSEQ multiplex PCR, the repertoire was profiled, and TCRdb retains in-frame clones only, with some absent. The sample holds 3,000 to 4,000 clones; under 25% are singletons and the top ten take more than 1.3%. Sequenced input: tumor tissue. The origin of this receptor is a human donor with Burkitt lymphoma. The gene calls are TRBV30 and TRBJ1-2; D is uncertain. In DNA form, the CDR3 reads TGTGCCTGGAGTGTCGGAGACGTCTACTATGGCTACACCTTC. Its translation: CAWSVGDVYYGYTF. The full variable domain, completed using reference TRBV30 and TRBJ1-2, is SQTIHQWPATLVQPVGSPLSLECTVEGTSNPNLYWYRQAAGRGLQLLFYSVGIGQISSEVPQNLSASRPQDRQFILSSKKLLLSDSGFYLCAWSVGDVYYGYTFGSGTRLTVV.